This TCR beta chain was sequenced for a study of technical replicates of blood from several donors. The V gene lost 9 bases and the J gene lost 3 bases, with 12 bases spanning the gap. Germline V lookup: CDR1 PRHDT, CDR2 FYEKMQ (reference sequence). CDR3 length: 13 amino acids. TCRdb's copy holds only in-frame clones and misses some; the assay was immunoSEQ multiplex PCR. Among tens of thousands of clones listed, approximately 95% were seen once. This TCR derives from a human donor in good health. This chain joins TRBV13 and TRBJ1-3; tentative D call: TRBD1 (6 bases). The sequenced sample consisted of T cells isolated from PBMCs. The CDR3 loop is CASSGRGGNTIYF. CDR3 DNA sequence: TGTGCCAGTAGTGGCAGGGGTGGAAACACCATATATTTT.